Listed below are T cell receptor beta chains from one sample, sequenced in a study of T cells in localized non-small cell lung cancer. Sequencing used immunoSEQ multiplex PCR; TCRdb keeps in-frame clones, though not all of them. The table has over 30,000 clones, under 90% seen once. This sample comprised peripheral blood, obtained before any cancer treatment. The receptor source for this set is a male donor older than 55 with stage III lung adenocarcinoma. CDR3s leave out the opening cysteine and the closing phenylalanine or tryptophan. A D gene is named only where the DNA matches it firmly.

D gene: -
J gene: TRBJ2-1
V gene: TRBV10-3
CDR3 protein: AIKGRDYNEQF

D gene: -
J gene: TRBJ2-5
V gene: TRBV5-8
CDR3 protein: ASSLVGLETQY

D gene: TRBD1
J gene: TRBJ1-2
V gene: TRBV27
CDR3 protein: ASRGQQGYGYT

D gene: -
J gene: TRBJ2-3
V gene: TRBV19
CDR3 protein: ASTTSLGESDTQY

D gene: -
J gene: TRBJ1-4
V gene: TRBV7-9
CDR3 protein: ASSRDRGKLEKLF

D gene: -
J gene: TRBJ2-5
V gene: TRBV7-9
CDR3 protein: ASSLRVSVRETQY

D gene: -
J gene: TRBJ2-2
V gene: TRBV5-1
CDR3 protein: ASSALQNTGELF

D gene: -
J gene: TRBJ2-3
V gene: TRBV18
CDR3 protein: ASSPRARGFGTDTQY

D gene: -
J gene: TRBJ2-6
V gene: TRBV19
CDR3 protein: ASSIAADTGANVLT

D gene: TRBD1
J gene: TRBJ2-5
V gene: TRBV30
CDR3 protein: AWGTGMEETQY

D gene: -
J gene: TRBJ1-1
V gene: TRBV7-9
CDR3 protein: ASSVPKNTEAF

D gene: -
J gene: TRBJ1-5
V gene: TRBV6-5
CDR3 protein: ASSEGQSHQPQH

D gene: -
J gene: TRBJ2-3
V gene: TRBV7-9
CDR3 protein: ASSLGGTDTQY

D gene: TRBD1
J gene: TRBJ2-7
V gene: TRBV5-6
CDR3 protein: ASSVYRDRGVEQY

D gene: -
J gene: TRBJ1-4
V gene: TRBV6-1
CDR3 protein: ASSGTADHFRTTNEKLF

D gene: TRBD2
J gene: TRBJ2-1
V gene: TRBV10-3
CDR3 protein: AISQGGSVYNEQF

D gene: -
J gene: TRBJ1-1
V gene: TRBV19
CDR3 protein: ASSMGLMNTEAF